One sample yielded the 14 T cell receptor beta chains listed below, sequenced in a study of blood T cell repertoires in COVID-19. Sequenced by immunoSEQ multiplex PCR; TCRdb stores in-frame clones only, minus some. Of about 270,000 clones listed, more than 65% were seen once; the top ten hold roughly 3.1%. The sequenced material came from peripheral blood. The receptors were sampled from a woman aged 18-29 years with acute or convalescent COVID-19.

The rearrangement uses TRBV18 and TRBJ1-2; TRBD1 agrees at 10 bases. CDR3 length equals 16 residues. Per germline, CDR1 KGHSH and CDR2 LQKENI. The V segment lost 4 bases and the J segment 1 base; nucleotides outside the gene matches: 6. CDR3 sequence: CASSQRTGGFNYGYTF. CDR3 DNA sequence: TGTGCCAGCTCACAACGGACAGGGGGGTTTAACTATGGCTACACCTTC.

Only a few counts were recorded for this clone. The rearrangement joins TRBV6-1 to TRBJ2-7; D might be TRBD2 (5 bases). CDR3 length: 13 residues. Germline lookup yields CDR1 MNHNS and CDR2 SASEGT. The ends were cut back, 1 base at V and 12 bases at J, with 16 bases in the middle. This chain's CDR3 is CASSEVRASGRYF. The CDR3 nucleotides read TGTGCCAGCAGTGAAGTGAGGGCTTCCGGCAGGTACTTC.

The chain couples TRBV6-2 or TRBV6-3 to TRBJ2-7; D gene unclear. The CDR3 is made up of 12 amino acids. V lost 5 bases to trimming and J lost 3 bases, with 8 bases between them. CDR1 MNHEY and CDR2 SVGEGT come from the germline V gene. The CDR3 DNA reads TGTGCCAGCAGTCCCCAAAACTACGAGCAGTACTTC. Its translation: CASSPQNYEQYF.

The chain has TRBV7-8 and TRBJ1-5, with D perhaps matching TRBD1 (6 bases). The ends were cut back, 5 bases at V and 0 bases at J, with 17 bases in the middle. Germline assignment: CDR1 SGHVS and CDR2 FQNEAQ. This CDR3 region has 17 residues. The CDR3 protein is CASSQQGGVYSNQPQHF. The CDR3 nucleotides are TGTGCCAGCAGCCAACAGGGAGGGGTTTATAGCAATCAGCCCCAGCATTTT.

The chain recombines TRBV18 with TRBJ1-1; D gene unclear. The length of the CDR3 is 11 residues. Germline CDR1 is KGHSH and CDR2 is LQKENI. V dropped 10 bases and J dropped 7 bases, with 13 bases sitting between them. CDR3 amino acids: CATTGRFEAFF. The CDR3 bases are TGTGCCACCACCGGGAGGTTTGAAGCTTTCTTT.

This clone appeared a single time. The rearrangement uses TRBV7-2 and TRBJ2-7; 12 bases are shared with TRBD2. The CDR3 sequence is 15 residues long. Germline CDR1 is SGHTA and CDR2 is FQGNSA. J lost 2 bases, V lost 5 bases, and 4 bases had no gene match. As DNA, the CDR3 is TGTGCCAGCAGCCAAACTAGCGGGAGGACCTACGAGCAGTACTTC. It yields the protein CASSQTSGRTYEQYF.

V usage is TRBV5-1 and J usage is TRBJ2-1; a weak D match, TRBD1 (6 bases). Per the germline V gene, CDR1 is SGHRS and CDR2 is YFSETQ. The CDR3 extends over 15 amino acids. V was shortened by 3 bases and J by 0 bases, with 10 bases between the two germline ends. The CDR3 protein is CASSWDISSYNEQFF. The CDR3 DNA follows: TGCGCCAGCAGCTGGGACATTAGCTCCTACAATGAGCAGTTCTTC.

The chain uses TRBV19 and TRBJ2-2, with 8 bases lining up with TRBD2. Germline CDR1 LNHDA, CDR2 SQIVND (reference sequence). This CDR3 spans 16 amino acids. The V segment lost 4 bases and the J segment 4 bases; nucleotides outside the gene matches: 8. The CDR3 sequence is CASSKGAGGRTGELFF. CDR3 sequence (DNA): TGTGCCAGTAGTAAAGGGGCGGGAGGCCGCACCGGGGAGCTGTTTTTT. Full variable domain (outside the CDR3, taken from reference TRBV19 and TRBJ2-2): DGGITQSPKYLFRKEGQNVTLSCEQNLNHDAMYWYRQDPGQGLRLIYYSQIVNDFQKGDIAEGYSVSREKKESFPLTVTSAQKNPTAFYLCASSKGAGGRTGELFFGEGSRLTVL.

The sample holds many counts of this clone. V usage is TRBV2 and J usage is TRBJ2-3; 11 positions agree with TRBD2. Germline V CDR1 and CDR2: SNHLY, FYNNEI. V dropped 1 base and J dropped 2; count of bases not matched to a gene: 2. The CDR3 loop spans 16 amino acids. CDR3 nucleotides: TGTGCCAGCAGTGAAGGGACTAGCGGGTTCACAGATACGCAGTATTTT. Translated, it gives CASSEGTSGFTDTQYF.

This clone has ten or more counts. V usage is TRBV6-6 and J usage is TRBJ2-7; weak D call: TRBD1 (5 bases). The ends were cut back, 2 bases at V and 5 bases at J, with 13 bases in the middle. The V gene's germline CDR1 is MNHNY and CDR2 SVGAGI (reference sequence). The CDR3 runs 14 residues. Written as DNA, the CDR3 is TGTGCCAGCAGTTACGGGCAGGGATCTAACGAGCAGTACTTC. Translating gives CASSYGQGSNEQYF.

The chain joins TRBV25-1 to TRBJ2-2; perhaps TRBD2 as D (6 bases). Trimming pared 5 bases from V and 4 bases from J, leaving 14 bases between. Germline V CDR1 and CDR2: MGHDK, SYGVNS. The CDR3 covers 15 residues. CDR3 bases: TGTGCCAGCAGTCCCCTGGGGGGTCCCACCGGGGAGCTGTTTTTT. This sequence encodes CASSPLGGPTGELFF.

The J gene is TRBJ2-3, the V gene TRBV27; the D is unclear. Germline CDR1 is MNHEY and CDR2 is SMNVEV (reference sequence). The CDR3 has 14 residues. V was trimmed by 4 bases and J by 6 bases, leaving 14 bases between them. The CDR3 DNA follows: TGTGCCAGCAGTTCGCCGTACTACCCGGATACGCAGTATTTT. It encodes CASSSPYYPDTQYF.

J is TRBJ2-5 and V is TRBV19; TRBD2 matches at 14 bases. The CDR3 is 16 residues long. J lost 5 bases, V lost 5 bases, and 7 bases had no gene match. Germline lookup yields CDR1 LNHDA and CDR2 SQIVND (reference sequence). DNA for the CDR3: TGTGCCAGTAGTTCCGCGGGACTAGCGGGAGAGGAGACCCAGTACTTC. Translated: CASSSAGLAGEETQYF.

Points on this clone: This CDR3 is missing its conserved last phenylalanine or tryptophan, likely due to a read error. The DNA is omitted, as the CDR3 cannot be located on it reliably, and the CDR3 follows TCRdb's listing. V is TRBV21-1 and J is TRBJ1-5; the D call TRBD1 from the table was never checked on the DNA. TRBV21-1 is flagged as a pseudogene. The CDR3 adds up to 12 amino acids, both ends counted. The CDR3 is CASSKGSMGLGL.